This passage covers 5 T cell receptor beta chains from one sample sequenced in a study of CD8 T cells in Susac syndrome. Random hexamers were used to reverse transcribe the RNA input (about 0.5 to 1 ug). In TCRdb, the immunoSEQ multiplex PCR reads were re-called with MiXCR into one record per CDR3 protein. Found here are a few hundred thousand distinct CDR3 sequences, about 91% of them singletons; the top ten hold over 0.05%. Sample: CD4+ T cells from PBMCs. Every receptor here comes from a human donor with multiple sclerosis.

The rearrangement links TRBV2 to TRBJ1-1; TRBD1 aligns across 7 bases. Germline V gene sequence: CDR1 SNHLY, CDR2 FYNNEI. V was clipped by 5 bases and J by 4 bases; unmatched bases: 10. This CDR3 has 15 residues. The CDR3 DNA is TGTGCCAGCAGTCTCGAGACCTACAGGGGCACTGAAGCTTTCTTT. It specifies CASSLETYRGTEAFF.

This chain links TRBV5-4 with TRBJ2-1; 10 bases match TRBD1. Germline loops: CDR1 SGHNT, CDR2 YYREEE (reference sequence). CDR3 length: 15 amino acids. With 5 bases clipped from V and 9 bases from J, the junction kept 11 bases outside the gene matches. Here the CDR3 DNA reads TGTGCCAGCAGTTCGCCGGGACAGGGGAGTACTGAGCAGTTCTTC. This sequence encodes CASSSPGQGSTEQFF.

The rearrangement links TRBV6-1 to TRBJ1-5; D unclear. The CDR3 length is 15 residues. The germline gives CDR1 MNHNS, CDR2 SASEGT. The V end was cut by 1 base, the J end by 7 bases, with 14 bases between. CDR3 DNA sequence: TGTGCCAGCAGTGAAGGTCCCCTCGTGGCGCAGCCCCAGCATTTT. Encoded protein: CASSEGPLVAQPQHF.

V gene TRBV30 combines with J gene TRBJ1-3, with 8 nucleotides matching TRBD1. The germline gives CDR1 GTSNPN, CDR2 SVGIG (reference sequence). The V and J ends lost 4 bases and 3 bases, in that order; junction bases with no gene match: 8. CDR3 length equals 15 residues. The CDR3 DNA follows: TGTGCCTGGAAAATGGACAGGGTAGTTGGAAACACCATATATTTT. It is translated as CAWKMDRVVGNTIYF.

J is TRBJ1-5 and V is TRBV2; D ambiguous. Germline loops: CDR1 SNHLY, CDR2 FYNNEI. The CDR3 length is 15 residues. V was cut by 4 bases and J by 0 bases, with 10 bases left in between. CDR3 nucleotide sequence: TGTGCCAGCAGTGTTCGCACTAATAGCAATCAGCCCCAGCATTTT. Encoded protein: CASSVRTNSNQPQHF.